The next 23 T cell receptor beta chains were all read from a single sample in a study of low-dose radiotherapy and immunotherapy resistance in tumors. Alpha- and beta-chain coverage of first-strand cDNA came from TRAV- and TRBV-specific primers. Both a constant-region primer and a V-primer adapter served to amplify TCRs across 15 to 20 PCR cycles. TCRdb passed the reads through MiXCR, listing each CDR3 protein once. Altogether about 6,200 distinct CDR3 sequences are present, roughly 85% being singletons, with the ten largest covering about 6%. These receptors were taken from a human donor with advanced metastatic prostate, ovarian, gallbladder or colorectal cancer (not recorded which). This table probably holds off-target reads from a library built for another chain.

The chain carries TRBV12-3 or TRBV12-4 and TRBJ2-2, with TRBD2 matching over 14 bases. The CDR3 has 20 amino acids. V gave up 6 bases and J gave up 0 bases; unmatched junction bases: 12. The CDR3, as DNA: TGTGCCAGCAGCCCAACGGACAGGGGACTAGCGGGAGCGAACACCGGGGAGCTGTTTTTT. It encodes CASSPTDRGLAGANTGELFF.

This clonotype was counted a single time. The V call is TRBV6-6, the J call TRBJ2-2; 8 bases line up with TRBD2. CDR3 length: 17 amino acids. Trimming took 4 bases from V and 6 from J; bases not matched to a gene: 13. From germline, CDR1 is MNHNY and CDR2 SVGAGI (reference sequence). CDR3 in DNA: TGTGCCAGCAGTTCGCATAGCGGGCGGGGGGACTCCGGGGAGCTGTTTTTT. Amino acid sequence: CASSSHSGRGDSGELFF.

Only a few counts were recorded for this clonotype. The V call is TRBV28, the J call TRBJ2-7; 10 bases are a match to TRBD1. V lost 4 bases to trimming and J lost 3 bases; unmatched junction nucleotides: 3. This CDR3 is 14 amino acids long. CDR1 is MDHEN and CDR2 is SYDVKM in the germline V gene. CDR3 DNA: TGTGCCAGCAGTTACGGGACAGGGGACTACGAGCAGTACTTC. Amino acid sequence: CASSYGTGDYEQYF.

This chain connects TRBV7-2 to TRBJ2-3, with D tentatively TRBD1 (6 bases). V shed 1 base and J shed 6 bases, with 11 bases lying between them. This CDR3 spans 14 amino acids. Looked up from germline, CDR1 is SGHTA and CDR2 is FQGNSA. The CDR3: CASSLVGGRDTQYF. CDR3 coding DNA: TGTGCCAGCAGCTTAGTAGGGGGTCGCGATACGCAGTATTTT.

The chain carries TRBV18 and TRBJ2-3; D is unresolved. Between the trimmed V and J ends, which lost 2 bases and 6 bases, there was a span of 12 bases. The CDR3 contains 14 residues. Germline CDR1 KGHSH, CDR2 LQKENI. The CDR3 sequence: CASSPGGVGDTQYF. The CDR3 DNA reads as TGTGCCAGCTCACCAGGTGGCGTCGGGGATACGCAGTATTTT. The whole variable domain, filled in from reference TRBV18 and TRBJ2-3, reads NAGVMQNPRHLVRRRGQEARLRCSPMKGHSHVYWYRQLPEEGLKFMVYLQKENIIDESGMPKERFSAEFPKEGPSILRIQQVVRGDSAAYFCASSPGGVGDTQYFGPGTRLTVL.

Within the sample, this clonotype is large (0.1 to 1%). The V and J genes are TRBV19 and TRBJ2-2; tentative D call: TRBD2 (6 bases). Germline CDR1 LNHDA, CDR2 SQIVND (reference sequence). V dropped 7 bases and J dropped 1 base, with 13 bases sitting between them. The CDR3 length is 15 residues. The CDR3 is CASKGLARNTGELFF. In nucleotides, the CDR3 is TGTGCCAGTAAGGGGCTAGCGAGGAACACCGGGGAGCTGTTTTTT.

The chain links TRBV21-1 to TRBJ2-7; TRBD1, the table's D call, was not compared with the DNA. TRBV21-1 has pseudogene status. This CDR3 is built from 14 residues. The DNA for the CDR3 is TGTGCCAGCGATCTATCGACAGGATTCTACGAGCAGTACTTC. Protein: CASDLSTGFYEQYF.

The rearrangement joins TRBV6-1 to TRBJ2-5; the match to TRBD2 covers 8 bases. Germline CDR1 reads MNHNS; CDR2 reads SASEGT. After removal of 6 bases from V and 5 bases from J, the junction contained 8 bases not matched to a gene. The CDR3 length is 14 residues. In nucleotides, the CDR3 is TGTGCCAGCAGGCCAGCGGGAGATGGGGAGACCCAGTACTTC. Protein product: CASRPAGDGETQYF.

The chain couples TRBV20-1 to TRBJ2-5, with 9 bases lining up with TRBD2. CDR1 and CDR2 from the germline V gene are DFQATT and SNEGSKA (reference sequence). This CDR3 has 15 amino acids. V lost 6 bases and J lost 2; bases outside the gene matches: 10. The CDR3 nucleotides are TGCAGTGCCCTGGCCTGGACTAGCGTACAAGAGACCCAGTACTTC. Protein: CSALAWTSVQETQYF.

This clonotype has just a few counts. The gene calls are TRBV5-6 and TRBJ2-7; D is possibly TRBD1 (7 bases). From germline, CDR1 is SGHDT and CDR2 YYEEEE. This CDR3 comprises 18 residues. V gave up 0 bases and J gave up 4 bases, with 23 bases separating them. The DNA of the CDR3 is TGTGCCAGCAGCTTGGGGGGGATCCCAGGGGGGCTGGGTTACGAGCAGTACTTC. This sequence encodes CASSLGGIPGGLGYEQYF.

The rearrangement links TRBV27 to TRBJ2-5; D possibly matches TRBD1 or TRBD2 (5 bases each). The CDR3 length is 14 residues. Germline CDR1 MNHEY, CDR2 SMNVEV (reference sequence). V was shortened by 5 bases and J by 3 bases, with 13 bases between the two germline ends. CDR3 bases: TGTGCCAGCAGTAAGAGGGTAGGGGAAGAGACCCAGTACTTC. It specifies CASSKRVGEETQYF.

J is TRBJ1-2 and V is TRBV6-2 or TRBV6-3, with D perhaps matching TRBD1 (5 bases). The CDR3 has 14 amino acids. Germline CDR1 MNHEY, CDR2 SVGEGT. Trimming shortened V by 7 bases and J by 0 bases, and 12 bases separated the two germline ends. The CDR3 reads CASTGGLANYGYTF. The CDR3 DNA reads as TGTGCCAGCACGGGGGGATTAGCTAACTATGGCTACACCTTC.

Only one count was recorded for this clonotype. CDR3 nucleotides: TGTGCCAGCAGCAAGGCTAGGAGACTTCGAGAGCAGTTCTTC. Protein sequence: CASSKARRLREQFF. The genes are TRBV28 and TRBJ2-1; D unresolved. Between the trimmed V and J ends, which lost 6 bases and 10 bases, there was a span of 19 bases. The germline CDR1 and CDR2 sequences are MDHEN and SYDVKM. The CDR3 spans 14 residues.

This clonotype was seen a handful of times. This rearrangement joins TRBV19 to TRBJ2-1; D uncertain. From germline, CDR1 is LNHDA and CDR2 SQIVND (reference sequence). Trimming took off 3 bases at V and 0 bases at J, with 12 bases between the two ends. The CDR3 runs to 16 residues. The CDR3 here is CASSMTGASSYNEQFF. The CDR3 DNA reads TGTGCCAGTAGTATGACGGGTGCTAGCTCCTACAATGAGCAGTTCTTC.

The CDR3 protein is CSAGQDSYTEAFF. CDR3 DNA: TGCAGCGCCGGACAGGACAGTTACACTGAAGCTTTCTTT. V and J are TRBV29-1 and TRBJ1-1, with 7 bases fitting TRBD1. V was clipped by 7 bases and J by 3 bases; unmatched bases: 8. Germline CDR1 and CDR2: SQVTM and ANQGSEA. The length of the CDR3 is 13 residues.

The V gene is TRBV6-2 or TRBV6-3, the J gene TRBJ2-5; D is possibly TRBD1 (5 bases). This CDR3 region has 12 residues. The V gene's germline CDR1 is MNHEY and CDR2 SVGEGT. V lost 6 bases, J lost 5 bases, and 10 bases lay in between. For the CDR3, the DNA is TGTGCCAGCAGAGGGGCTTTGGAGACCCAGTACTTC. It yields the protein CASRGALETQYF.

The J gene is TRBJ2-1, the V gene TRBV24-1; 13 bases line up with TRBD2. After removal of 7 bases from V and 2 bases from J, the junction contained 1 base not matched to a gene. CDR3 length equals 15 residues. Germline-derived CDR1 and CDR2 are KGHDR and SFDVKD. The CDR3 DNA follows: TGTGCCACCAGCGGGACTAGCGGGACCTACAATGAGCAGTTCTTC. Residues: CATSGTSGTYNEQFF.

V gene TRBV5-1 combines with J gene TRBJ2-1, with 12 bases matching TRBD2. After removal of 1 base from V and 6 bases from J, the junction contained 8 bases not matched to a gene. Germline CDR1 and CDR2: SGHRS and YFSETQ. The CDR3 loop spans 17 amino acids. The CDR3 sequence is CASSLSPSGGAVNEQFF. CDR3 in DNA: TGCGCCAGCAGCTTGTCGCCTAGCGGGGGGGCCGTCAATGAGCAGTTCTTC.

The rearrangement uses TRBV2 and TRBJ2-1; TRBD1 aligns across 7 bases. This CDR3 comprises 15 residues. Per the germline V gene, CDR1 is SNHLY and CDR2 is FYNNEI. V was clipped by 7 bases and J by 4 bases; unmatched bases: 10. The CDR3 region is CASKSPGQLYNEQFF. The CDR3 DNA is TGTGCCAGCAAATCCCCGGGACAGCTATACAATGAGCAGTTCTTC.

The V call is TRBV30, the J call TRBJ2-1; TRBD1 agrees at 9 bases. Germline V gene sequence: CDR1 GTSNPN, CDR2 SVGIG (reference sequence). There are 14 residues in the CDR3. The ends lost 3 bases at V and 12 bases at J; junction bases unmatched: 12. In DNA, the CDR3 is TGTGCCTGGAGCACTACCGGGACAGGGTATTCGCAGTTCTTC. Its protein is CAWSTTGTGYSQFF.

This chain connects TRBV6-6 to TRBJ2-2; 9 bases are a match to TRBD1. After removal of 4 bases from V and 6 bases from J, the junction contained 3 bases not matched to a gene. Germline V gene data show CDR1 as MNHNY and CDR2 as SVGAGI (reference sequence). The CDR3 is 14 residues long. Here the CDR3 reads CASSSRTGAGELFF. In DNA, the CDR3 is TGTGCCAGCAGTTCCAGGACAGGGGCCGGGGAGCTGTTTTTT.

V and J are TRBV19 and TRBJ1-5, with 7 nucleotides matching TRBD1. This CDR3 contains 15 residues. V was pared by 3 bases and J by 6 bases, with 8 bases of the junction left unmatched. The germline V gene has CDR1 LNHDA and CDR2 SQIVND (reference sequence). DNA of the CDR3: TGTGCCAGTAGTATCGTACAGGGGTCGGGTCAGCCCCAGCATTTT. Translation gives CASSIVQGSGQPQHF. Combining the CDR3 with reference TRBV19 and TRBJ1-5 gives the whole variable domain DGGITQSPKYLFRKEGQNVTLSCEQNLNHDAMYWYRQDPGQGLRLIYYSQIVNDFQKGDIAEGYSVSREKKESFPLTVTSAQKNPTAFYLCASSIVQGSGQPQHFGDGTRLSIL.

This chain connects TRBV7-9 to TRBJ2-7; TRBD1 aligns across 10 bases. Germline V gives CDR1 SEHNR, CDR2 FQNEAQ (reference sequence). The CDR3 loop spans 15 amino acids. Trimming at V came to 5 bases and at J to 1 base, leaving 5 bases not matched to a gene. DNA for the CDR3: TGTGCCAGCAGCGCGCGGACAGGGGGATCCTACGAGCAGTACTTC. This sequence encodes CASSARTGGSYEQYF.